A single sample is the source of the 15 T cell receptor beta chains below, sequenced in a study of vaccination and CD4 T cells after COVID-19. Antigen specificity for these receptors is unknown. The treatment: roughly ten-day PBMC culture with coronavirus spike peptide pools or control peptides (ViraFEST assay). Sequencing of cultured CD4+ T cell DNA used the Oncomine TCR Beta short-read assay. TCRdb used MiXCR to reprocess the PCR reads, holding one entry per CDR3 protein. There are fewer than 20,000 distinct CDR3 sequences in the sample; roughly two fifths occur only once, and more than 20% lies in the top ten. Sequencing was carried out using cultured CD4+ T cells from blood. The source of these receptors is a human donor with COVID-19.

In its sample, this clonotype was seen a few times. This chain joins TRBV7-2 and TRBJ1-1; D is perhaps TRBD1 (5 bases). V was pared by 3 bases and J by 1 base, with 9 bases between. The length of the CDR3 is 14 residues. Germline V gives CDR1 SGHTA, CDR2 FQGNSA. The CDR3 loop is CASSLGPRNTEAFF. In nucleotides, the CDR3 is TGTGCCAGCAGCTTGGGACCCCGGAACACTGAAGCTTTCTTT. The full variable domain, with the rest looked up from reference TRBV7-2 and TRBJ1-1, is GAGVSQSPSNKVTEKGKDVELRCDPISGHTALYWYRQSLGQGLEFLIYFQGNSAPDKSGLPSDRFSAERTGGSVSTLTIQRTQQEDSAVYLCASSLGPRNTEAFFGQGTRLTVV.

The J gene is TRBJ2-3, the V gene TRBV27, with TRBD2 identical over 7 bases. This CDR3 has 17 residues. After removal of 2 bases from V and 3 bases from J, the junction contained 11 bases not matched to a gene. Germline V gene sequence: CDR1 MNHEY, CDR2 SMNVEV (reference sequence). The CDR3 loop is CASSLRSRRGSTDTQYF. Written as DNA, the CDR3 is TGTGCCAGCAGTTTACGGTCGAGGCGGGGGAGTACAGATACGCAGTATTTT.

This chain uses TRBV6-1 with TRBJ2-3, with D perhaps TRBD1 (6 bases). The CDR3 is made up of 12 amino acids. The germline gives CDR1 MNHNS, CDR2 SASEGT. Trimming shortened V by 5 bases and J by 9 bases, and 12 bases separated the two germline ends. CDR3 amino acids: CASSTTGRTQYF. The CDR3 DNA reads TGTGCCAGCAGTACTACAGGGCGGACGCAGTATTTT.

V is TRBV6-1 and J is TRBJ2-5; 14 bases fit TRBD2. The V segment lost 5 bases and the J segment 6 bases; nucleotides outside the gene matches: 11. The CDR3 has 17 amino acids. Germline CDR1 MNHNS, CDR2 SASEGT. CDR3 loop: CASSTTGLAGGWQTQYF. For the CDR3, the DNA is TGTGCCAGCAGTACAACAGGACTAGCGGGGGGTTGGCAGACCCAGTACTTC.

This clonotype came up a few times. This chain links TRBV6-2 or TRBV6-3 with TRBJ1-2; D not resolved. The V gene lost 6 bases and the J gene lost 8 bases, with 19 bases spanning the gap. Per the germline V gene, CDR1 is MNHEY and CDR2 is SVGEGT. This CDR3 region has 14 residues. The CDR3 sequence is CASSPSGLYQGYTF. The CDR3 nucleotides read TGTGCCAGCAGCCCCTCTGGACTCTACCAGGGCTACACCTTC.

The chain employs TRBV18 and TRBJ2-2; 7 nucleotides align to TRBD1. The germline V gene encodes CDR1 KGHSH and CDR2 LQKENI. The CDR3 has 16 amino acids. Trimming took 6 bases from V and 0 from J; bases not matched to a gene: 7. CDR3 protein: CASSGQYKANTGELFF. The CDR3 nucleotides read TGTGCCAGCTCGGGACAGTATAAGGCGAACACCGGGGAGCTGTTTTTT.

J is TRBJ2-4 and V is TRBV5-4; possible D gene TRBD2, 7 bases. Germline V gene sequence: CDR1 SGHNT, CDR2 YYREEE (reference sequence). The CDR3 runs to 14 residues. V dropped 7 bases and J dropped 6 bases, with 17 bases sitting between them. CDR3 sequence reads: CASHDGGRVNIQYF. The CDR3 DNA follows: TGTGCCAGCCACGACGGGGGGCGGGTAAACATTCAGTACTTC.

The rearrangement joins TRBV6-1 to TRBJ1-1; D not certain. Germline V gene data show CDR1 as MNHNS and CDR2 as SASEGT. The V and J ends lost 5 bases and 1 base respectively, with 8 bases between them. The CDR3 is 13 residues long. Here the CDR3 DNA reads TGTGCCAGCAGTCAAGTCAAGAACACTGAAGCTTTCTTT. Protein product: CASSQVKNTEAFF.

This clonotype has a handful of counts. The rearrangement joins TRBV6-1 to TRBJ2-3; possibly TRBD2 for D (7 bases). CDR3 size: 14 residues. The V end was cut by 3 bases, the J end by 6 bases, with 13 bases between. Germline values: CDR1 MNHNS, CDR2 SASEGT. The CDR3 sequence: CASSDTAGADTQYF. The CDR3 DNA sequence: TGTGCCAGCAGTGACACGGCGGGGGCGGATACGCAGTATTTT.

The chain joins TRBV30 to TRBJ1-2; D gene unclear. The CDR3 contains 13 residues. Trimming removed 5 bases at V and 8 bases at J, with 18 bases between. CDR1 is GTSNPN and CDR2 is SVGIG in the germline V gene (reference sequence). CDR3 region: CAWATSSMKGYTF. In DNA form, the CDR3 reads TGTGCCTGGGCCACGAGCTCTATGAAAGGCTACACCTTC.

The chain joins TRBV6-1 to TRBJ1-5; TRBD1 matches 10 bases. The CDR3 length is 16 residues. Germline V CDR1 and CDR2: MNHNS, SASEGT. With V trimmed by 8 bases and J by 6 bases, 13 bases remained unmatched. The CDR3 sequence is CASSRDRGLRGQPQHF. CDR3 nucleotide sequence: TGTGCCAGCTCCAGGGACAGGGGATTAAGAGGTCAGCCCCAGCATTTT.

The J gene is TRBJ2-7, the V gene TRBV12-3 or TRBV12-4; TRBD2 is a possible D gene (6 bases). The CDR3 length is 13 residues. V lost 6 bases and J 3 bases, leaving 12 bases between the germline ends. The CDR3 nucleotides read TGTGCCAGCAGCCCCCGACTAGACTACGAGCAGTACTTC. Protein product: CASSPRLDYEQYF.

This clonotype appeared a few times. The chain joins TRBV2 to TRBJ1-4; 7 bases agree with TRBD1. The CDR3 loop spans 17 amino acids. Germline V gene lookup returns CDR1 SNHLY and CDR2 FYNNEI. Trimming took 5 bases from V and 0 from J; bases not matched to a gene: 9. In nucleotides, the CDR3 is TGTGCCAGCAGTCGACAGGGCAACCATGCAACTAATGAAAAACTGTTTTTT. As protein: CASSRQGNHATNEKLFF.

The J gene is TRBJ2-3, the V gene TRBV29-1; a weak D match, TRBD1 (6 bases). The CDR3 spans 13 residues. Germline CDR1 is SQVTM and CDR2 is ANQGSEA. The V end was cut by 4 bases, the J end by 4 bases, with 12 bases between. Here the CDR3 reads CSVGTGFADTQYF. CDR3 nucleotide sequence: TGCAGCGTTGGTACAGGGTTCGCAGATACGCAGTATTTT.

This clonotype appeared a few times. This sequence joins TRBV20-1 and TRBJ2-5; TRBD2 matches 9 bases. The V gene's germline CDR1 is DFQATT and CDR2 SNEGSKA (reference sequence). There are 15 residues in the CDR3. Losses at the gene ends were 0 bases for V and 3 bases for J; bases not matched to a gene: 5. The CDR3 reads CSARDGLAGKETQYF. The CDR3 nucleotides read TGCAGTGCTAGAGATGGTCTAGCGGGGAAAGAGACCCAGTACTTC.